This TCR beta chain was sequenced during a study of OX40 agonist ivuxolimab in advanced cancers. Study details: Age averaged 60 years (range about 20 to 80), and roughly 82% were male. Among those treated, three patients had partial responses, one with hepatocellular carcinoma and two with cutaneous melanoma. Overall study findings and caveats: Both blood CD4+ and CD8+ T cells showed clonal growth by week 6 at 0.1 to 3.0 mg/kg.

Here immunoSEQ multiplex PCR was the method, and the copy in TCRdb shows in-frame clones only, minus some. The table has around 13,000 clones, about 79% seen once. Notes on this clone: Its antigen is unidentified.

The receptor was derived from an adult with an advanced solid tumor such as melanoma, head and neck, liver or kidney cancer. The sequenced sample was CD4+ or CD8+ T cells sorted from blood, obtained in a trial of the OX40 agonist ivuxolimab.

Here the CDR3 DNA reads TGTGCCAGCAGTGAAGCCGGAACTAGTAATTGGGTTGAGCAGTTCTTC. This encodes CASSEAGTSNWVEQFF. The chain employs TRBV2 and TRBJ2-1, with D perhaps TRBD2 (5 bases). Trimming removed 0 bases at V and 9 bases at J, with 18 bases between. Germline CDR1 is SNHLY and CDR2 is FYNNEI. The CDR3 totals 16 residues.